This note documents a single T cell receptor beta chain sequence. Its target is unknown. The data stem from a study of PD-1 blockade in mismatch repair-deficient tumors. Study-wide background: All were previously treated, progressing patients with about a dozen mismatch repair-deficient cancer types.

The CDR3 runs 15 residues. Germline V gives CDR1 SGHTA, CDR2 FQGNSA. Study-level points and caveats: After pembrolizumab, tumor-resident clones rose rapidly, then generally contracted before radiologic responses.

Every patient had mismatch repair deficiency by PCR or immunohistochemistry. TCR sequencing covered three patients who responded to pembrolizumab. This table comes from immunoSEQ multiplex PCR, and its TCRdb copy is limited to in-frame clones, with some not included. Found here are 76,000 or so clones, 65% to 85% of them singletons; the top ten hold over 4.5%. J is TRBJ2-5 and V is TRBV7-2; TRBD2 matches 7 bases. The end of the DNA aligns better with TRBJ2-7, so the J call may be wrong. The TCR comes from an adult with mismatch repair-deficient cancer. The input for sequencing was peripheral blood, taken 44 weeks after starting pembrolizumab. The CDR3 is CASSPGWREIYEQYF. The DNA of the CDR3 is TGTGCCAGCAGCCCCGGGTGGCGGGAGATCTACGAGCAGTACTTC.